This T cell receptor beta chain was obtained from a study of T cell responses to AZD1222 COVID-19 vaccine. Study-level findings and limits: Spike-specific TCR breadth and depth went up after people got two AZD1222 doses.

The germline gives CDR1 SGHNT, CDR2 YENEEA. This CDR3 comprises 14 residues. The V and J ends lost 6 bases and 1 base respectively, with 9 bases between them. Concerning this clone itself: The target antigen is unknown.

Assay: immunoSEQ multiplex PCR; the TCRdb copy retains only in-frame clones and omits some. Among approximately 79,000 clones listed, approximately 86% were seen once. The chain joins TRBV11-3 to TRBJ2-2; no firm D call. Source: peripheral blood, taken on day 0 of AZD1222 vaccination. The sequence came from an adult in good health. CDR3 coding DNA: TGTGCCAGCAGTAGGACGGAGAACACCGGGGAGCTGTTTTTT. Protein sequence: CASSRTENTGELFF.